A single sample is the source of the 29 T cell receptor beta chains below, sequenced in a study of Ad26.COV2.S vaccination and SARS-CoV-2 variants. Measured with immunoSEQ multiplex PCR; TCRdb has only the in-frame clones, and not every one. The table has 510,000 or so clones, roughly 85% seen once. Treatment reported: roughly 18 received Ad26.COV2.S at low or high dose, single or two shots; 5 received placebo; per-sample allocation not given. Samples analyzed were those drawn on day 63 after the first vaccine or placebo injection. Sequences were derived from peripheral blood, sampled in a trial of Ad26.COV2.S vaccine versus placebo. These receptors came from a person between 18 and 60 years old who received the Ad26.COV2.S COVID-19 vaccine or a placebo.

CDR3 nucleotide sequence: TGTGCCAGCAGCTTACCCGAACTACCTCTGCAGTTCTTC. Protein product: CASSLPELPLQFF. The V gene is TRBV7-3, the J gene TRBJ2-1; D call uncertain. Trimming removed 2 bases from V and 12 bases from J, with 14 bases in between. The germline V gene has CDR1 SGHTA and CDR2 FQGTGA. This CDR3 contains 13 residues.

The gene calls are TRBV5-5 and TRBJ2-1, with D perhaps TRBD1 or TRBD2 (5 bases each). The CDR3 runs to 17 residues. V lost 4 bases and J 4 bases, leaving 21 bases between the germline ends. Germline V gene data show CDR1 as SGHKS and CDR2 as YYEKEE (reference sequence). CDR3 in amino acids: CASSAIHSGTTYNEQFF. The CDR3 nucleotides read TGTGCCAGCAGCGCCATACACTCGGGGACGACTTACAATGAGCAGTTCTTC.

The chain combines TRBV5-8 with TRBJ1-5; no definite D call. Germline assignment: CDR1 SGHTS and CDR2 YDEGEE. CDR3 length: 14 residues. V shed 4 bases and J shed 5 bases, with 13 bases lying between them. CDR3 sequence: CASSKGLSYQPQHF. Written as DNA, the CDR3 is TGTGCCAGCAGCAAGGGCCTTTCCTATCAGCCCCAGCATTTT.

The V and J genes are TRBV7-2 and TRBJ2-2, with 7 bases identical to TRBD2. The V gene's germline CDR1 is SGHTA and CDR2 FQGNSA. This CDR3 is built from 16 residues. The junction had 3 bases not matched to a gene; V was cut back by 2 bases and J by 0 bases. CDR3 residues: CASSLRLAANTGELFF. The CDR3 DNA reads as TGTGCCAGCAGCTTAAGGCTAGCGGCGAACACCGGGGAGCTGTTTTTT.

The CDR3 loop is CASSWIATDTQYF. The CDR3 nucleotides read TGTGCCAGCAGCTGGATAGCCACAGATACGCAGTATTTT. The chain is built from TRBV11-2 and TRBJ2-3, with unresolved D. The ends were cut back, 4 bases at V and 2 bases at J, with 7 bases in the middle. This CDR3 has 13 residues. The germline gives CDR1 SGHAT, CDR2 FQNNGV. The whole variable domain, remainder taken from reference TRBV11-2 and TRBJ2-3, is EAGVAQSPRYKIIEKRQSVAFWCNPISGHATLYWYQQILGQGPKLLIQFQNNGVVDDSQLPKDRFSAERLKGVDSTLKIQPAKLEDSAVYLCASSWIATDTQYFGPGTRLTVL.

The rearrangement links TRBV12-2 to TRBJ2-3; no check of the table's D call, TRBD2, against the DNA was made. TRBV12-2 is labeled a pseudogene. The CDR3 has 16 amino acids. CDR3 region: CASRRLDIKRDGTQYF. CDR3 DNA: TGTGCAAGTCGCCGCCTAGATATCAAGCGGGACGGCACGCAGTATTTT.

This clone appeared a single time. The chain carries TRBV5-1 and TRBJ2-7; possible D gene TRBD2, 6 bases. V lost 2 bases and J 1 base, leaving 13 bases between the germline ends. This CDR3 spans 15 amino acids. Germline assignment: CDR1 SGHRS and CDR2 YFSETQ. The CDR3 nucleotides read TGCGCCAGCAGCTTACAAGGGACTTCGTCCTACGAGCAGTACTTC. Amino acids: CASSLQGTSSYEQYF.

The chain recombines TRBV28 with TRBJ2-1; D is uncertain. Germline CDR1 is MDHEN and CDR2 is SYDVKM. The V and J ends lost 7 bases and 7 bases respectively, with 11 bases between them. The CDR3 runs to 12 residues. Written as DNA, the CDR3 is TGTGCCAGCACCCCAGGTTCGAATGAGCAGTTCTTC. This sequence encodes CASTPGSNEQFF.

This clone was counted a few times. This chain joins TRBV10-3 and TRBJ1-1; D remains ambiguous. CDR1 ENHRY and CDR2 SYGVKD come from the germline V gene. With 5 bases removed from V and 1 base from J, the gap between germline ends came to 2 bases. CDR3 size: 11 residues. The CDR3 nucleotides are TGTGCCATCAGTCAGAACACTGAAGCTTTCTTT. It encodes CAISQNTEAFF.

The chain has TRBV6-1 and TRBJ2-1, with 11 bases fitting TRBD1. The CDR3 runs 17 residues. In germline, CDR1 is MNHNS, CDR2 SASEGT. V lost 2 bases, J lost 7 bases, and 10 bases stayed unmatched. This CDR3 reads CASSEIIGTGGRNEQFF. CDR3 in DNA: TGTGCCAGCAGTGAAATTATAGGGACAGGGGGGCGGAATGAGCAGTTCTTC.

This clone was observed once. The V and J genes are TRBV5-4 and TRBJ2-5, with a possible D match to TRBD1 (6 bases). This CDR3 contains 14 residues. Trimming stripped 0 bases from V and 5 bases from J, with 11 bases between. Germline lookup yields CDR1 SGHNT and CDR2 YYREEE (reference sequence). CDR3 sequence reads: CASSLATRGETQYF. CDR3 sequence (DNA): TGTGCCAGCAGCTTGGCCACGAGGGGGGAGACCCAGTACTTC.

The V and J genes are TRBV9 and TRBJ2-3; D might be TRBD1 or TRBD2, each matching 5 bases. The V end lost 0 bases, the J end lost 1 base, and 9 bases lay between the germline ends. The germline CDR1 and CDR2 sequences are SGDLS and YYNGEE. This CDR3 is 15 amino acids long. The CDR3 DNA follows: TGTGCCAGCAGCGTAGGGGGGAAGGGCACAGATACGCAGTATTTT. Protein sequence: CASSVGGKGTDTQYF.

Regarding this clone: Additional DNA sequences in this sample encode the identical CDR3. The V gene is TRBV4-3, the J gene TRBJ2-7; tentatively, D is TRBD2 (6 bases). V gave up 1 base and J gave up 3 bases, with 7 bases separating them. The CDR3 totals 13 residues. Germline CDR1 and CDR2: LGHNA and YSLEER. CDR3: CASSQGGGYEQYF. The CDR3 bases are TGCGCCAGCAGCCAAGGGGGAGGCTACGAGCAGTACTTC.

This chain connects TRBV2 to TRBJ1-6, with D possibly matching TRBD1 (5 bases). Germline V lookup: CDR1 SNHLY, CDR2 FYNNEI. The CDR3 is 16 amino acids. Trimming took 6 bases from V and 9 from J, leaving 21 bases between them. Here the CDR3 reads CASSLAGGVDGSPLHF. CDR3 in DNA: TGTGCCAGCAGCCTCGCGGGAGGGGTCGATGGTTCACCCCTCCACTTT.

This chain connects TRBV11-2 to TRBJ1-4; D is unclear. The CDR3 runs to 14 residues. The V gene lost 5 bases and the J gene lost 8 bases, with 15 bases spanning the gap. CDR1 is SGHAT, CDR2 FQNNGV, per germline. The CDR3 DNA is TGTGCCAGCAGCCGACCGGGCGTCCCCGAAAAACTGTTTTTT. This sequence encodes CASSRPGVPEKLFF.

The chain combines TRBV30 with TRBJ2-6; D gene uncertain. The V gene lost 3 bases and the J gene lost 0 bases, with 9 bases spanning the gap. Germline V CDR1 and CDR2: GTSNPN, SVGIG (reference sequence). CDR3 length equals 15 residues. The CDR3 spells CAWSQHVSGANVLTF. The CDR3 region has the DNA TGTGCCTGGAGCCAACACGTCTCTGGGGCCAACGTCCTGACTTTC.

The V gene is TRBV9, the J gene TRBJ2-1, with 7 positions matching TRBD2. Germline assignment: CDR1 SGDLS and CDR2 YYNGEE. The CDR3 loop spans 16 amino acids. V lost 5 bases and J lost 7; bases outside the gene matches: 15. In DNA, the CDR3 is TGTGCCAGCAGTGTTATCGGGACTACTCTGAGGAATGAGCAGTTCTTC. Translating it yields CASSVIGTTLRNEQFF.

The gene calls are TRBV4-3 and TRBJ1-4; no clear D. Germline loops: CDR1 LGHNA, CDR2 YSLEER. The germline V and J ends were trimmed by 5 bases and 0 bases, with 7 bases remaining between them. The CDR3 extends over 14 amino acids. The CDR3 DNA reads TGCGCCAGCAGCAGCGAGCCAACTAATGAAAAACTGTTTTTT. This codes for CASSSEPTNEKLFF.

This chain connects TRBV11-2 to TRBJ1-6, with D unresolved. Germline assignment: CDR1 SGHAT and CDR2 FQNNGV. The CDR3 totals 17 residues. V was clipped by 2 bases and J by 0 bases, with 11 bases between them. The DNA of the CDR3 is TGTGCCAGCAGCTTACGTCCGGGGAGCTCCTATAATTCACCCCTCCACTTT. Translating it yields CASSLRPGSSYNSPLHF. Based on the CDR3 plus reference TRBV11-2 and TRBJ1-6, the full variable domain is EAGVAQSPRYKIIEKRQSVAFWCNPISGHATLYWYQQILGQGPKLLIQFQNNGVVDDSQLPKDRFSAERLKGVDSTLKIQPAKLEDSAVYLCASSLRPGSSYNSPLHFGNGTRLTVT.

The CDR3 DNA is TGTGCCAGCAGCTTAGATCTCGCTCAGCCCCAGCATTTT. Protein: CASSLDLAQPQHF. This chain uses TRBV7-8 with TRBJ1-5; D not certain. The germline gives CDR1 SGHVS, CDR2 FQNEAQ. Trimming removed 1 base from V and 6 bases from J, with 7 bases in between. This CDR3 has 13 amino acids.

This rearrangement joins TRBV28 to TRBJ2-4; D may be TRBD2 (7 bases). The germline gives CDR1 MDHEN, CDR2 SYDVKM. There are 14 residues in the CDR3. V was trimmed by 6 bases and J by 6 bases, leaving 15 bases between them. CDR3 protein: CASSPQGRGNIQYF. CDR3 coding DNA: TGTGCCAGCAGCCCTCAGGGGAGGGGAAACATTCAGTACTTC.

V gene TRBV7-9 combines with J gene TRBJ2-2; D is ambiguous. V lost 5 bases and J 6 bases, leaving 1 base between the germline ends. The CDR3 sequence is 10 residues long. Germline CDR1 is SEHNR and CDR2 is FQNEAQ (reference sequence). The CDR3 DNA is TGTGCCAGCAGCCCCGGGGAGCTGTTTTTT. Its translation is CASSPGELFF.

The V gene is TRBV9, the J gene TRBJ1-3; D might be TRBD1 (6 bases). The V end lost 0 bases, the J end lost 2 bases, and 12 bases lay between the germline ends. The CDR3 is made up of 16 amino acids. Germline V gene lookup returns CDR1 SGDLS and CDR2 YYNGEE. CDR3 residues: CASSVDSGAPGNTIYF. CDR3 nucleotide sequence: TGTGCCAGCAGCGTAGACTCGGGGGCCCCTGGAAACACCATATATTTT.

V and J are TRBV6-5 and TRBJ1-3; the D gene is possibly TRBD1 (5 bases). This CDR3 has 15 residues. V was pared by 6 bases and J by 4 bases, with 16 bases between. Germline CDR1 is MNHEY and CDR2 is SVGAGI. The DNA of the CDR3 is TGTGCCAGCAGCTCCAGGGAGGGATACGGAAACACCATATATTTT. It yields the protein CASSSREGYGNTIYF.

The V and J genes are TRBV5-6 and TRBJ2-3; maybe TRBD2 (6 bases). CDR1 is SGHDT, CDR2 YYEEEE, per germline. Trimming cost V 4 bases and J 1 base, with 13 bases left between them. The CDR3 spans 15 residues. This chain's CDR3 is CASSPAASGTDTQYF. As DNA, the CDR3 is TGTGCCAGCAGCCCGGCGGCTAGCGGCACAGATACGCAGTATTTT.

V is TRBV5-1 and J is TRBJ2-5; TRBD2 aligns across 8 bases. Germline assignment: CDR1 SGHRS and CDR2 YFSETQ. V was pared by 5 bases and J by 5 bases, with 8 bases of the junction left unmatched. This CDR3 contains 14 residues. The CDR3 is CASRPYGRGETQYF. The CDR3, as DNA: TGCGCCAGCAGACCCTACGGGAGGGGGGAGACCCAGTACTTC. Supplemented by reference TRBV5-1 and TRBJ2-5, the full variable domain reads KAGVTQTPRYLIKTRGQQVTLSCSPISGHRSVSWYQQTPGQGLQFLFEYFSETQRNKGNFPGRFSGRQFSNSRSEMNVSTLELGDSALYLCASRPYGRGETQYFGPGTRLLVL.

The table lists this clone with a count of one. This chain uses TRBV11-2 with TRBJ2-2; D not resolved. The CDR3 spans 15 residues. Germline V gives CDR1 SGHAT, CDR2 FQNNGV. Trimming pared 1 base from V and 4 bases from J, leaving 10 bases between. For the CDR3, the DNA is TGTGCCAGCAGCTTAGCAGGATTCCCCACCGGGGAGCTGTTTTTT. Translation gives CASSLAGFPTGELFF.

The chain couples TRBV28 to TRBJ2-1; D may be TRBD1 (6 bases). CDR1 and CDR2 from the germline V gene are MDHEN and SYDVKM. The length of the CDR3 is 14 residues. V was cut by 5 bases and J by 8 bases, with 16 bases left in between. CDR3 residues: CASSTAGAGDEQFF. The DNA for the CDR3 is TGTGCCAGCAGTACCGCAGGGGCAGGGGATGAGCAGTTCTTC.

V gene TRBV4-3 combines with J gene TRBJ2-4, with no clear D. The CDR3 has 14 amino acids. The germline CDR1 and CDR2 sequences are LGHNA and YSLEER. With 0 bases removed from V and 6 bases from J, the gap between germline ends came to 9 bases. CDR3: CASSQDRHRNIQYF. CDR3 nucleotides: TGCGCCAGCAGCCAAGACCGACACCGAAACATTCAGTACTTC.